Each of the 9 T cell receptor beta chains below was sequenced from the same sample in a study of beta chain features in type 1 diabetes. General study results and limits: People with Type 1 diabetes carried modestly yet significantly shorter TCRB CDR3s in all four CD4+ subsets.

Which antigens these TCRs recognize remains unknown. Of the isolated RNA, all was reverse transcribed, and so the sequenced material was expressed TCRB transcripts. This table comes from immunoSEQ multiplex PCR, and its TCRdb copy is limited to in-frame clones, with some not included. The sample comprises more than 250,000 clones, 14% of which are singletons, and under 0.02% rests with the top ten. Material: naive CD4+ T cells from blood. Every receptor here comes from a man aged 30 to 45 with type 1 diabetes.

CDR3 residues: CASSLGQQGHEQYF. The CDR3 DNA reads as TGTGCCAGCAGCTTAGGGCAACAGGGTCACGAGCAGTACTTC. The V call is TRBV7-2, the J call TRBJ2-7; tentative D call: TRBD1 (6 bases). The CDR3 covers 14 residues. Germline CDR1 and CDR2: SGHTA and FQGNSA. V was trimmed by 1 base and J by 5 bases, leaving 12 bases between them.

The rearrangement links TRBV9 to TRBJ2-1; 9 bases align to TRBD2. V gave up 0 bases and J gave up 8 bases; unmatched junction bases: 6. CDR1 is SGDLS, CDR2 YYNGEE, per germline. CDR3 length: 15 residues. The CDR3 loop reads CASSVAPSGMDEQFF. The CDR3 DNA sequence: TGTGCCAGCAGCGTAGCCCCTAGCGGGATGGATGAGCAGTTCTTC.

CDR3 nucleotides: TGTGCCAGCAGCTACGGACTAGCGGGAGGAGGGGAGACCCAGTACTTC. This gives the protein CASSYGLAGGGETQYF. The chain combines TRBV11-1 with TRBJ2-5, with 14 positions matching TRBD2. The CDR3 sequence is 16 residues long. Germline CDR1 SGHAT, CDR2 FQDESV (reference sequence). Trimming at V came to 4 bases and at J to 5 bases, leaving 6 bases not matched to a gene.

V gene TRBV5-4 combines with J gene TRBJ2-1; TRBD2 matches 11 bases. This CDR3 region has 15 residues. The V gene end was trimmed by 5 bases and the J gene end by 7 bases; junction bases not matched to a gene: 8. The V gene's germline CDR1 is SGHNT and CDR2 YYREEE (reference sequence). CDR3 DNA sequence: TGTGCCAGCAGGCGGCTAGCGGGAGGTATTAATGAGCAGTTCTTC. This encodes CASRRLAGGINEQFF. The variable domain in full, with the rest retrieved from reference TRBV5-4 and TRBJ2-1, is ETGVTQSPTHLIKTRGQQVTLRCSSQSGHNTVSWYQQALGQGPQFIFQYYREEENGRGNFPPRFSGLQFPNYSSELNVNALELDDSALYLCASRRLAGGINEQFFGPGTRLTVL.

This clone was observed a few times. V is TRBV30 and J is TRBJ2-3; 8 bases map to TRBD2. Germline assignment: CDR1 GTSNPN and CDR2 SVGIG (reference sequence). The CDR3 has 14 amino acids. V was clipped by 2 bases and J by 4 bases; unmatched bases: 5. In DNA, the CDR3 is TGTGCCTGGAGTCTTAGCGGGACCCCAGATACGCAGTATTTT. Encoded protein: CAWSLSGTPDTQYF.

This chain connects TRBV6-7 to TRBJ2-7, with TRBD2 as a possible D gene (5 bases). TRBV6-7 falls under the ORF class, with uncertain function. This CDR3 region has 11 residues. Trimming took 7 bases from V and 10 from J, leaving 14 bases between them. CDR3 in amino acids: CASTCHGNQYF. In nucleotides, the CDR3 is TGTGCCAGCACCTGCCACGGGAATCAGTACTTC.

V and J are TRBV4-1 and TRBJ1-1; 8 bases agree with TRBD1. The CDR3 is 17 residues long. CDR1 MGHRA and CDR2 YSYEKL come from the germline V gene. The V gene end was trimmed by 1 base and the J gene end by 1 base; junction bases not matched to a gene: 8. CDR3 sequence (DNA): TGCGCCAGCAGCCAAGGAGGGATCAGGGGGCAGAACACTGAAGCTTTCTTT. This codes for CASSQGGIRGQNTEAFF.

This clone occurred a few times. V and J are TRBV7-9 and TRBJ1-1, with a possible D match to TRBD1 (5 bases). V dropped 6 bases and J dropped 1 base, with 6 bases sitting between them. CDR1 and CDR2 (germline): SEHNR, FQNEAQ (reference sequence). The length of the CDR3 is 12 residues. The CDR3 nucleotides are TGTGCCAGCAGAACAGGGAACACTGAAGCTTTCTTT. Translating gives CASRTGNTEAFF.

This clone has a handful of counts. The V gene is TRBV7-9, the J gene TRBJ2-5; TRBD2 matches at 8 bases. CDR3 size: 14 residues. CDR1 SEHNR and CDR2 FQNEAQ come from the germline V gene (reference sequence). With V trimmed by 0 bases and J by 4 bases, 1 base remained unmatched. The CDR3 DNA reads TGTGCCAGCAGCTTAGCGCTAGCGGGAGAGACCCAGTACTTC. It yields the protein CASSLALAGETQYF.